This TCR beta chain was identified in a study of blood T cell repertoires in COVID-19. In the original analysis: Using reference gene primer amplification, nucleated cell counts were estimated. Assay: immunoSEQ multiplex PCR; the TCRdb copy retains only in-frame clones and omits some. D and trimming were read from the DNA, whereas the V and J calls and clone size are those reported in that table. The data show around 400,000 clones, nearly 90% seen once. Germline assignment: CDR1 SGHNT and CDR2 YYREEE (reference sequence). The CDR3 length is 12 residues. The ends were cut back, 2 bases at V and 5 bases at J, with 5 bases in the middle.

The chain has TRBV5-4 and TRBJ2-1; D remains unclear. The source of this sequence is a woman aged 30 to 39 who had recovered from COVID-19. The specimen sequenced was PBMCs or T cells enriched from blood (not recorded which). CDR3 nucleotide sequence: TGTGCCAGCAGCTTCGCAGACAATGAGCAGTTCTTC. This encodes CASSFADNEQFF.